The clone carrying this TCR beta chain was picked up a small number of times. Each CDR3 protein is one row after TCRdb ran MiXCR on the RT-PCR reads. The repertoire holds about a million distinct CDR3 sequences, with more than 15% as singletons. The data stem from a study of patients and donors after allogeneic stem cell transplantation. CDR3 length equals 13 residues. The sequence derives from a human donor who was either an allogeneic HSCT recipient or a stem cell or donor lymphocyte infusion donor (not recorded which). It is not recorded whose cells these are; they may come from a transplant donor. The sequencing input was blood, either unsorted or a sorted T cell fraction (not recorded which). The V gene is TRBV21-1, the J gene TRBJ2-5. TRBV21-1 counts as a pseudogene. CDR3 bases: TGTGCCAGCAGCAAAAGCGCGCAAGAGACCCAGTACTTC. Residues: CASSKSAQETQYF.